The rows below give T cell receptor beta chains drawn from one sample of a study of CD8+CD57+ T cells in acquired aplastic anemia. A single record per CDR3 protein comes from TCRdb applying MiXCR to the reads. The table includes 350,000 to 450,000 distinct CDR3 sequences, 60% to 80% detected once. What was sequenced was sorted CD4+, CD8+, or CD8+CD57+ T cells (not recorded which) from PBMCs. All receptors come from a human donor in good health, serving as a control. CDR3s include the opening cysteine and the closing phenylalanine or tryptophan. The D gene is left open where the match is weak. Clone size is shown for a subset of rows, as once, few, many or a class of expanded clone.

>TRBV7-2|.|TRBD1|TRBJ2-7
TGTGCCAGCAGCGATTTCCTGGACAGGCTAAAGTACTTC
CASSDFLDRLKYF
>TRBV29-1|.|TRBD1|TRBJ2-6
TGCAGCGCCGGGACAGTGCTCTCTGGGGCCAACGTCCTGACTTTC
CSAGTVLSGANVLTF
>TRBV2|.|.|TRBJ2-7
TGTGCCAGCAGTGAAATTAGTAGGGGCTCCTACGAGCAGTACTTC
CASSEISRGSYEQYF
>TRBV10-1|.|.|TRBJ2-7
TGCGCCAGCATAGAGGCGGCATCCGATGCGCAGTACTTC
CASIEAASDAQYF
>TRBV19|few|TRBD1|TRBJ1-5
TGTGCCACCCGCGGGACAGGGGGCAGTCAGCCCCAGCATTTT
CATRGTGGSQPQHF
>TRBV7-3|.|.|TRBJ1-5
TGTGCCAGCAGCTCGGTACACGGAGCCTACGAGCAGTACCATTTT
CASSSVHGAYEQYHF
>TRBV7-2|.|TRBD2|TRBJ2-7
TGTGCCAGCACGGGGGGAAGGAACTCCTACGAGCAGTACTTC
CASTGGRNSYEQYF
>TRBV7-9|.|.|TRBJ1-5
TGTGCCAGCAGCTTTAGGGATAGCAATCAGCCCCAGCATTTT
CASSFRDSNQPQHF
>TRBV2|.|.|TRBJ1-6
TGTGCCAGCAGTGAGAATTCACCGCTCCACTTT
CASSENSPLHF
>TRBV30|.|.|TRBJ1-2
TGTGCCTGGAGACCCGGGGACTATGGCTACACCTTC
CAWRPGDYGYTF
>TRBV9|once|.|TRBJ1-6
TGTGCCAGCAGCGTAGCCAGCGGTCCCGGGTACGATTCACCCCTCCACTTT
CASSVASGPGYDSPLHF
>TRBV4-3|few|.|TRBJ1-3
TGCGCCAGCAGCCAAGATTCGTCAGGGCCTGGAAACACCATATATTTT
CASSQDSSGPGNTIYF
>TRBV27|many|TRBD1|TRBJ1-2
TGTGCCAGCAGTTCCGGACTGACAGGGGCTGGCTACACCTTC
CASSSGLTGAGYTF
>TRBV20-1|many|.|TRBJ1-1
TGCAGTGCTACTCAGGGGTGCATTGAAGCTTTCTTT
CSATQGCIEAFF
>TRBV6-1|.|.|TRBJ1-2
TGTGCCAGCAGGATACCAGGAACAGGCTATGGCTACACCTTC
CASRIPGTGYGYTF
>TRBV7-2|.|.|TRBJ2-7
TGTGCCAGCAGCTTAGCGAGTAGCTCCTACAACGAGCAGTACTTC
CASSLASSSYNEQYF
>TRBV29-1|.|.|TRBJ2-1
TGCAGCGTTGGGGAGAAATACGAGCAGTTCTTC
CSVGEKYEQFF
>TRBV9|.|.|TRBJ2-1
TGTGCCAGCAGCGACCCGAGGCGAGGGGAGCAGTTCTTC
CASSDPRRGEQFF
>TRBV11-2|.|.|TRBJ2-7
TGTGCCAGCAGCTTAGCGGAATATGCCTACGAGCAGTACTTC
CASSLAEYAYEQYF
>TRBV2|.|TRBD1|TRBJ2-3
TGTGCCAGCACTAGACAGGGTACTAGCACAGATACGCAGTATTTT
CASTRQGTSTDTQYF
>TRBV9|once|.|TRBJ2-5
TGTGCCAGCAGTGTAGCCTGGACAAGGGGTGAAAAACAGTACTTC
CASSVAWTRGEKQYF
>TRBV11-2|.|.|TRBJ1-4
TGTGCCAGCAGCTTAATGGGAGGGGCTGACAATGAAAAACTGTTTTTT
CASSLMGGADNEKLFF
>TRBV7-4|.|.|TRBJ2-7
TGTGCCAGCAGCGAGACTAGTAGCGTGGTCCTATCCTACGAGCAGTACTTC
CASSETSSVVLSYEQYF
>TRBV6-6|many|.|TRBJ1-3
TGTGCCAGCAGTTACTTGCCCTCTCACTCTGGAAACACCATATATTTT
CASSYLPSHSGNTIYF
>TRBV7-6|.|.|TRBJ1-6
TGTGCCAGCAGCTTAAGTGCACAGAGCAACTACGAGCAGCACTTT
CASSLSAQSNYEQHF
>TRBV7-4|.|.|TRBJ1-1
TGTGCCAGCAGCTTAGATAGCCACAGCAGCACTGAAGCTTTCTTT
CASSLDSHSSTEAFF
>TRBV9|.|.|TRBJ1-5
TGTGCCAGCAGCGTAAGGGCCCCTCTGTGGGAGGGGGCCCAGCATTTT
CASSVRAPLWEGAQHF
>TRBV5-1|.|.|TRBJ1-2
TGCGCCAGCAGGATACGCAGCTATGGCTACACCTTC
CASRIRSYGYTF
>TRBV7-2|.|.|TRBJ2-1
.
CASSPTGNEQYFGF
>TRBV7-6|.|TRBD2|TRBJ2-2
TGTGCCAGCAGCGACGGGGGGGCCAAGGAGCTGTTTTTT
CASSDGGAKELFF
>TRBV10-3|.|.|TRBJ2-7
TGTGCCATCAATCAGTCGCGCCAATCCTATTCCTACGGGCAGTACTTC
CAINQSRQSYSYGQYF
>TRBV20-1|.|.|TRBJ1-5
TGCAGTGTCGGGTACCCTCCCTATACCAAGCATTTT
CSVGYPPYTKHF
>TRBV6-5|many|.|TRBJ1-1
TGTGCCAGCAGTTTTGGACGGATGAACACTGAAGCTTTCTTT
CASSFGRMNTEAFF
>TRBV24-1|.|.|TRBJ1-5
TGTGCCACCAGTTTAGCAGGAAGACAGCCCCACACTTTC
CATSLAGRQPHTF
>TRBV5-1|.|.|TRBJ2-1
TGCGCCAGCAGGGGTATGATCGGCACCGATGAGCAGTTCTTC
CASRGMIGTDEQFF